This TCR beta chain was sequenced for a study of blood T cells in healthy people across ages. Study-wide findings and caveats: Higher diversity, along with more naive CD4+ cells, distinguished long-lived donors from aged donors.

The CDR3 sequence is 14 residues long. Unmatched junction bases numbered 7, after V lost 4 bases and J lost 10 bases. Germline loops: CDR1 MGHDK, CDR2 SYGVNS. A second PCR of roughly 6 to 12 cycles used a sample-barcoded 5' primer and a J-beta primer mix. Tagging of each cDNA molecule was performed by a template-switch adaptor with 12 random nucleotides. One entry per CDR3 protein results from TCRdb running MiXCR on the 5' RACE reads. The sample lists 1.5 million to 2 million distinct CDR3 sequences; about 39% were seen once. As for this clonotype: Antigen: not known.

The chain links TRBV25-1 to TRBJ1-6; 7 nucleotides align to TRBD1. Sample: blood. The sequence derives from a human donor in good health. DNA of the CDR3: TGTGCCAGCAGTGCCTACAGGGGAAACTCACCCCTCCACTTT. Protein sequence: CASSAYRGNSPLHF.